The 23 T cell receptor beta chains below were found in one sample sequenced in a study of blood T cell repertoires in COVID-19. Clones were read by immunoSEQ multiplex PCR, and TCRdb kept only the in-frame ones, dropping some. The sample holds 390,000 or so clones; around 86% are singletons and the top ten take 5.1%. Sequenced material: PBMCs or T cells enriched from blood (not recorded which). These receptors originate from a woman aged 45-60 years who had recovered from COVID-19.

The chain's CDR3 is CASGSTVEGYTF. CDR3 sequence (DNA): TGTGCCAGCGGGTCCACCGTGGAGGGCTACACCTTC. The chain links TRBV6-5 to TRBJ1-2, with D unclear. V was pared by 8 bases and J by 8 bases, with 15 bases between. The CDR3 extends over 12 amino acids. Germline-derived CDR1 and CDR2 are MNHEY and SVGAGI.

CDR3 nucleotide sequence: TGCGCCAGCAGCCAGATACCGGGACAGGGTTCCGCCGGGGAGCTGTTTTTT. Encoded protein: CASSQIPGQGSAGELFF. The chain joins TRBV5-1 to TRBJ2-2; 9 positions match TRBD1. J was trimmed by 6 bases and V by 4 bases; bases with no gene match: 13. The CDR3 is made up of 17 amino acids. Germline lookup yields CDR1 SGHRS and CDR2 YFSETQ.

This clone was counted a few times. The V gene is TRBV5-1, the J gene TRBJ1-6; no clear D gene. CDR3 length: 12 residues. Trimming took off 3 bases at V and 15 bases at J, with 13 bases between the two ends. Germline V gives CDR1 SGHRS, CDR2 YFSETQ. Here the CDR3 reads CASSYDTGRLHF. The CDR3 DNA is TGCGCCAGCAGCTACGACACCGGTCGCCTCCACTTT.

The genes are TRBV30 and TRBJ2-5; D unclear. The CDR3 sequence is 13 residues long. V was clipped by 0 bases and J by 2 bases, with 7 bases between them. Germline V gene data show CDR1 as GTSNPN and CDR2 as SVGIG (reference sequence). The CDR3 is CAWSVTQQETQYF. CDR3 bases: TGTGCCTGGAGTGTAACACAGCAAGAGACCCAGTACTTC. The full variable domain, completed using reference TRBV30 and TRBJ2-5, is SQTIHQWPATLVQPVGSPLSLECTVEGTSNPNLYWYRQAAGRGLQLLFYSVGIGQISSEVPQNLSASRPQDRQFILSSKKLLLSDSGFYLCAWSVTQQETQYFGPGTRLLVL.

This rearrangement joins TRBV9 to TRBJ1-1, with D perhaps TRBD1 (5 bases). The CDR3 extends over 15 amino acids. The germline gives CDR1 SGDLS, CDR2 YYNGEE. The V and J ends lost 4 bases and 0 bases respectively, with 13 bases between them. The CDR3 loop is CASSPDSLLNTEAFF. Here the CDR3 DNA reads TGTGCCAGCAGCCCCGACAGCCTATTGAACACTGAAGCTTTCTTT.

This CDR3 is CASSVAGDNEQFF. CDR3 bases: TGTGCCAGCAGCGTAGCCGGAGACAATGAGCAGTTCTTC. V gene TRBV9 combines with J gene TRBJ2-1, with D uncertain. This CDR3 contains 13 residues. Trimming pared 0 bases from V and 5 bases from J, leaving 6 bases between. Germline V gives CDR1 SGDLS, CDR2 YYNGEE.

This chain uses TRBV4-2 with TRBJ1-1; possible D gene TRBD1, 5 bases. Per the germline V gene, CDR1 is LGHNA and CDR2 is YNFKEQ. This CDR3 region has 14 residues. Trimming cost V 2 bases and J 6 bases, with 13 bases left between them. CDR3 coding DNA: TGTGCCAGCAGCCAACAGCAGGGAACAGCTGAAGCTTTCTTT. It codes for CASSQQQGTAEAFF.

In its sample, this clone was seen a few times. The V call is TRBV2, the J call TRBJ2-5, with TRBD2 matching 7 bases. The CDR3 length is 14 residues. Trimming took 7 bases from V and 4 from J; bases not matched to a gene: 9. Looked up from germline, CDR1 is SNHLY and CDR2 is FYNNEI. CDR3 region: CASTRGGFPETQYF. In nucleotides, the CDR3 is TGTGCCAGCACGCGGGGAGGGTTCCCAGAGACCCAGTACTTC.

This clone was seen once. The V call is TRBV5-8, the J call TRBJ2-3; 12 bases fit TRBD1. CDR1 SGHTS and CDR2 YDEGEE come from the germline V gene. This CDR3 region has 16 residues. Trimming at V came to 4 bases and at J to 3 bases, leaving 6 bases not matched to a gene. In nucleotides, the CDR3 is TGTGCCAGCAGCCCGGGGACAGGGGGCCAAACAGATACGCAGTATTTT. It translates to CASSPGTGGQTDTQYF.

The genes are TRBV19 and TRBJ1-6; the D gene is possibly TRBD1 (6 bases). The CDR3 is 14 amino acids. The V gene lost 1 base and the J gene lost 6 bases, with 7 bases spanning the gap. Looked up from germline, CDR1 is LNHDA and CDR2 is SQIVND (reference sequence). This CDR3 reads CASSIVRGNSPLHF. CDR3 coding DNA: TGTGCCAGTAGTATAGTCAGGGGTAATTCACCCCTCCACTTT. Combining the CDR3 with reference TRBV19 and TRBJ1-6 gives the whole variable domain DGGITQSPKYLFRKEGQNVTLSCEQNLNHDAMYWYRQDPGQGLRLIYYSQIVNDFQKGDIAEGYSVSREKKESFPLTVTSAQKNPTAFYLCASSIVRGNSPLHFGNGTRLTVT.

This clone was counted a single time. This sequence joins TRBV2 and TRBJ2-6, with a possible D match to TRBD1 (7 bases). The V gene lost 5 bases and the J gene lost 8 bases, with 10 bases spanning the gap. CDR3 length: 13 residues. From germline, CDR1 is SNHLY and CDR2 FYNNEI. CDR3 amino acids: CASSPGGTNVLTF. In nucleotides, the CDR3 is TGTGCCAGCAGTCCAGGGGGGACCAACGTCCTGACTTTC.

The J gene is TRBJ2-5, the V gene TRBV21-1; TRBD1 is the table's D call and was not checked against the DNA. TRBV21-1 is a pseudogene. The CDR3 runs to 17 residues. DNA for the CDR3: TGTGCCAGCAGCAATGGTAGGACGGGACAGGCCCAAGAGACCCAGTACTTC. Protein: CASSNGRTGQAQETQYF.

This clone was seen a few times. This chain links TRBV5-6 with TRBJ2-7, with 7 bases lining up with TRBD1. Germline CDR1 is SGHDT and CDR2 is YYEEEE. This CDR3 spans 15 amino acids. The junction had 8 bases not matched to a gene; V was cut back by 4 bases and J by 1 base. For the CDR3, the DNA is TGTGCCAGCAGCCTCCTTCGGGACAGTTCCTACGAGCAGTACTTC. It translates to CASSLLRDSSYEQYF.

The chain carries TRBV18 and TRBJ1-2, with D possibly matching TRBD1 (5 bases). The CDR3 spans 15 residues. Per the germline V gene, CDR1 is KGHSH and CDR2 is LQKENI. The V and J ends lost 2 bases and 4 bases respectively, with 14 bases between them. The CDR3 protein is CASSPGASLGYGYTF. DNA of the CDR3: TGTGCCAGCTCACCAGGGGCAAGCTTAGGCTATGGCTACACCTTC.

V is TRBV7-2 and J is TRBJ1-2, with D possibly matching TRBD1 (6 bases). V dropped 4 bases and J dropped 4 bases, with 10 bases sitting between them. The CDR3 consists of 13 residues. Germline V gene sequence: CDR1 SGHTA, CDR2 FQGNSA. CDR3 DNA: TGTGCCAGCAGCTCTCAGGGGACCTATGGCTACACCTTC. Protein product: CASSSQGTYGYTF.

The chain carries TRBV6-2 or TRBV6-3 and TRBJ1-3, with 7 bases fitting TRBD1. This CDR3 has 14 amino acids. CDR1 MNHEY and CDR2 SVGEGT come from the germline V gene. With V trimmed by 5 bases and J by 4 bases, 5 bases remained unmatched. CDR3: CASSPTGQGNTIYF. DNA of the CDR3: TGTGCCAGCAGTCCGACGGGACAGGGAAACACCATATATTTT.

V usage is TRBV29-1 and J usage is TRBJ2-3; 9 nucleotides align to TRBD2. Germline V gene sequence: CDR1 SQVTM, CDR2 ANQGSEA. This CDR3 is built from 13 residues. V was pared by 7 bases and J by 6 bases, with 8 bases of the junction left unmatched. CDR3 in DNA: TGCAGCGGCGGGGGGGTGCGGTCGGATACGCAGTATTTT. Protein sequence: CSGGGVRSDTQYF.

The rearrangement links TRBV11-2 to TRBJ1-3, with TRBD1 as a possible D gene (6 bases). The V gene lost 5 bases and the J gene lost 2 bases, with 10 bases spanning the gap. The V gene's germline CDR1 is SGHAT and CDR2 FQNNGV. The CDR3 is 14 residues long. The CDR3 sequence is CASSADRTGNTIYF. CDR3 bases: TGTGCCAGCAGCGCCGACAGGACTGGAAACACCATATATTTT.

The V gene is TRBV15, the J gene TRBJ2-3, with D tentatively TRBD2 (5 bases). The V gene lost 1 base and the J gene lost 0 bases, with 11 bases spanning the gap. Germline loops: CDR1 LNHNV, CDR2 YYDKDF (reference sequence). The CDR3 has 16 amino acids. CDR3 sequence: CATSRGETTSTDTQYF. In DNA form, the CDR3 reads TGTGCCACCAGCAGAGGGGAGACCACTAGCACAGATACGCAGTATTTT.

The gene calls are TRBV28 and TRBJ2-7; the match to TRBD2 covers 7 bases. V lost 8 bases to trimming and J lost 6 bases; unmatched junction nucleotides: 10. The CDR3 is 13 residues long. Looked up from germline, CDR1 is MDHEN and CDR2 is SYDVKM. The CDR3 loop is CASCVRPGGEQYF. The CDR3 DNA follows: TGTGCCAGCTGTGTTCGGCCGGGGGGCGAGCAGTACTTC. The complete variable domain, with remaining parts taken from reference TRBV28 and TRBJ2-7, reads DVKVTQSSRYLVKRTGEKVFLECVQDMDHENMFWYRQDPGLGLRLIYFSYDVKMKEKGDIPEGYSVSREKKERFSLILESASTNQTSMYLCASCVRPGGEQYFGPGTRLTVT.

In this sample, this clone turned up once. The chain has TRBV3-1 (or the pseudogene TRBV3-2) and TRBJ1-2; TRBD1 agrees at 8 bases. The CDR3 totals 16 residues. The V and J ends lost 4 bases and 0 bases, in that order; junction bases with no gene match: 7. Germline V gene data show CDR1 as LGHDT and CDR2 as YNNKEL (reference sequence). The CDR3 DNA reads TGTGCCAGCAGCCCCGGGACAGGAGACCCTAACTATGGCTACACCTTC. Translating it yields CASSPGTGDPNYGYTF.

The chain combines TRBV7-2 with TRBJ2-7; TRBD2 is a possible D gene (6 bases). V was shortened by 0 bases and J by 2 bases, with 17 bases between the two germline ends. The CDR3 loop spans 17 amino acids. Looked up from germline, CDR1 is SGHTA and CDR2 is FQGNSA. CDR3 residues: CASSLAGGSGNPYEQYF. CDR3 nucleotides: TGTGCCAGCAGCTTAGCGGGAGGTAGCGGAAACCCCTACGAGCAGTACTTC.

This chain connects TRBV6-6 to TRBJ1-2, with TRBD1 identical over 8 bases. The CDR3 is made up of 17 amino acids. Germline V CDR1 and CDR2: MNHNY, SVGAGI (reference sequence). Losses at the gene ends were 5 bases for V and 1 base for J; bases not matched to a gene: 12. The CDR3 DNA follows: TGTGCCAGCAGTCCCTGGACAGGGCGGTCAGATAACTATGGCTACACCTTC. Translation gives CASSPWTGRSDNYGYTF.